This is a list of T cell receptor beta chains from one sample in a study of blood T cell repertoires in COVID-19. Repertoires were generated with immunoSEQ multiplex PCR, while TCRdb's copy carries only in-frame clones and drops some. The sample includes 100,000 to 150,000 clones, 88% of them seen just once. Sequenced material: peripheral blood. These receptors came from a man aged 45-65 years with acute or convalescent COVID-19. Both conserved end residues are part of each CDR3. D genes are given only for firm matches. Size values are once, few and many counts, or a class for expanded clones, and some rows have none.

abundance | j_gene | d_gene | v_gene | CDR3aa | CDR3nt
NA | TRBJ2-3 | NA | TRBV2 | CASRGSYTDTQYF | TGTGCCAGTCGGGGGTCCTATACAGATACGCAGTATTTT
NA | TRBJ1-1 | NA | TRBV6-1 | CASSDLPPGMNTEAFF | TGTGCCAGCAGTGATCTTCCACCGGGTATGAACACTGAAGCTTTCTTT
NA | TRBJ1-2 | TRBD1 | TRBV28 | CASSLHPPGGGYTF | TGTGCCAGCAGTTTACATCCCCCAGGGGGTGGCTACACCTTC
NA | TRBJ1-6 | NA | TRBV6-5 | CASSLMSSYNSPLHF | TGTGCCAGCAGCTTGATGAGCTCCTATAATTCACCCCTCCACTTT
NA | TRBJ2-1 | TRBD2 | TRBV7-8 | CASSLARWRGGHEQFF | TGTGCCAGCAGCTTAGCGAGGTGGCGGGGGGGGCATGAGCAGTTCTTC
NA | TRBJ1-3 | NA | TRBV11-2 | CASSLDRVSGNTIYF | TGTGCCAGCAGCTTAGACAGGGTCTCTGGAAACACCATATATTTT
NA | TRBJ2-3 | TRBD2 | TRBV30 | CAWSLAGAFTDTQYF | TGTGCCTGGAGTCTAGCGGGGGCCTTCACAGATACGCAGTATTTT
NA | TRBJ1-2 | NA | TRBV5-1 | CASSLEMGRGYTF | TGCGCCAGCAGCTTGGAGATGGGGAGAGGCTACACCTTC
NA | TRBJ2-7 | TRBD1 | TRBV7-8 | CASRPAGQGADEQYF | TGTGCCAGCAGGCCAGCCGGACAGGGGGCGGACGAGCAGTACTTC
NA | TRBJ1-1 | TRBD1 | TRBV2 | CASSEQGVANTEAFF | TGTGCCAGCAGTGAACAGGGGGTGGCGAACACTGAAGCTTTCTTT
NA | TRBJ1-6 | NA | TRBV19 | CASSSDRKFWF | TGTGCCAGTAGCTCTGACAGAAAATTTTGGTTT
NA | TRBJ1-5 | TRBD1 | TRBV24-1 | CATSDSRRGLVQPQHF | TGTGCCACCAGTGACTCTCGCAGGGGGCTGGTTCAGCCCCAGCATTTT
NA | TRBJ2-5 | NA | TRBV5-1 | CASSKGTSQETQYF | TGCGCCAGCAGCAAGGGGACTTCTCAAGAGACCCAGTACTTC
NA | TRBJ2-1 | TRBD2 | TRBV5-1 | CASITFDNTGTSGNEQFF | TGCGCCAGCATAACGTTCGACAATACCGGGACTAGCGGAAATGAGCAGTTCTTC
once | TRBJ1-3 | NA | TRBV12-3/TRBV12-4 | CASSTGTRNTIYF | TGTGCCAGCTCAACCGGGACAAGAAACACCATATATTTT
once | TRBJ2-7 | TRBD2 | TRBV14 | CASSQWGGLEQYF | TGTGCCAGCAGCCAATGGGGGGGTCTTGAGCAGTACTTC
NA | TRBJ1-1 | TRBD1 | TRBV7-8 | CASSAVTGATEAFF | TGTGCCAGCAGCGCGGTAACAGGGGCCACTGAAGCTTTCTTT
NA | TRBJ1-1 | NA | TRBV7-2 | CASSLGSGLGTEAFF | TGTGCCAGCAGCTTAGGGTCAGGGTTGGGGACTGAAGCTTTCTTT